This T cell receptor (beta chain) was found in a study of blood T cells in healthy people across ages (dated by TCRdb to between 2014 and 2016). Some background on the complete study: In model experiments, template switching captured about one uniquely barcoded TCR beta cDNA molecule for every two T cells. The study measured age-related changes in TCR beta repertoire diversity using deep sequencing normalized with unique cDNA molecular identifiers. Four age groups were formed from the donors: young (average approximately 15 years), middle-aged (less than 40), aged (around 62) and long-lived (less than 85). To avoid experimental bias, donors of different ages were randomly spread across the sequencing lanes. Using the same blood draw, the study looked at two additional independent replicas of 1 million unique cDNA reads for two donors, one aged 18 to 30 and the other aged 80 or older. The investigation overall reported the following: Estimates of total diversity from one million sequenced T cells were regarded as lower bounds and underestimates. Compared with the aged group, the long-lived group had more naive CD4+ T cells, fewer expanded clones and increased TCR diversity, a pattern suggesting age selection. Observed TCR beta diversity per million T cells fell roughly linearly with age, and a significant reduction was already apparent by age about 38. Since profiling was done on bulk unsorted PBMCs, naive and antigen-experienced compartments could not be conclusively compared. Donor CMV infection status was unknown, potentially confounding age-related changes in expanded clonotypes. There was a strong correlation between observed TCR beta diversity and the percentage of naive T cells measured by flow cytometry.

Trimming removed 5 bases from V and 13 bases from J, leaving 12 bases between the germline ends. The CDR3, cysteine through phenylalanine, is 10 amino acids long. The kept DNA is CDR3 alone, 30 bases in frame from the first base. The germline V gene (reference sequence) supplies CDR1 DFQATT and CDR2 SNEGSKA. Libraries came from 5' RACE. The data were produced on an Illumina HiSeq 2500. A second roughly 6 to 11 cycle PCR used a sample-barcoded 5' primer and a J-beta primer mix. A template-switch 5' adaptor carrying 12 random nucleotides introduced a unique molecular identifier onto each TCR beta cDNA molecule. Each sample yielded at least 3 million CDR3-containing paired-end reads. The Mint cDNA synthesis kit, primed by a TRBC-specific oligonucleotide, was used to synthesize first-strand cDNA from all RNA. After uracil-DNA glycosylase treatment, a first 18-cycle PCR used universal primers M1SS and BC2_uni_R on all cDNA. On the study's bioinformatics: For normalization, 1 million high-quality reads, each with a distinct molecular identifier, were randomly selected from each sample. Instead of being binned into consensus sequences, reads that shared molecular identifiers were thrown out. CDR3 identification, clonotype clustering and error correction used MiTCR with a Q25 quality threshold and the strictest error-elimination algorithm. A nonparametric unseen species model using Euler transformation provided a lower-bound estimate of total TCR beta diversity. TCRdb cleaned the public reads at Q25 with fastp, built clones with MiXCR and kept in-frame beta chains. Each CDR3 protein gets just one entry, which takes the most common genes and DNA from the rows behind it. The V and J calls were not made by the authors but by TCRdb's processing. For this sample the table gives approximately 800,000 distinct CDR3 sequences, of which about 48% were detected only once. The ten largest clones add up to around 41% of the sample.

The donors were 40 or so Caucasian individuals from Russia, aged roughly 6 to 100 years, who were systemically healthy. Approximately 10 milliliters of peripheral blood were collected from each donor into EDTA-treated Vacutainer tubes. Ficoll-Paque density-gradient centrifugation was used to isolate PBMCs, with at least 6.5 million per sample. Total RNA, at least 6 micrograms per sample, was extracted from PBMCs with Trizol reagent. The percentages of naive CD45RAhigh/CD27high T cells were determined by flow cytometry on a PBMC aliquot from every donor. Notes on this clonotype: What this receptor recognizes is not known. One base away there is no much larger clone; base qualities are not given.

Recombination joined TRBV20-1 with TRBJ2-4; the best D guess is TRBD1, with 5 bases matching. Sequenced material: blood. The TCR was taken from a man older than 75 in good health. At the DNA level, the sequence is TGCAGTGCTCAGGGCGGAGAGCAGTACTTC. Translated, this is CSAQGGEQYF.